This T cell receptor (beta chain) stems from a study of T-cell reconstitution after alpha-beta-depleted transplantation in children. Whole-study results and caveats: When one year had passed after transplant, most T-cell counts and diversity came from newly produced T cells. At around two months after transplant, the alpha-beta T cells were reportedly derived from several hundred expanded clones that came from non-depleted graft cells.

Only a few counts were recorded for this clonotype. The antigen remains unidentified. The CDR3 is 16 amino acids. CDR1 is DFQATT and CDR2 is SNEGSKA in the germline V gene (reference sequence). J was trimmed by 7 bases and V by 5 bases; bases with no gene match: 10. Library preparation (for TCRbeta) was performed with unique molecular identifiers. TCRdb re-called the PCR reads through MiXCR, storing one row per CDR3 protein. The profile shows 250,000 to 400,000 distinct CDR3 sequences, around 25% of them singletons. The TCR sequence derives from a male patient younger than 18 who had a stem cell transplant for acute lymphoblastic leukemia, so the T cells may come from the graft donor. This material consisted of PBMCs, mostly from graft donor cells, taken 180 days after TCRalphabeta/CD19-depleted stem cell transplant. The J gene is TRBJ2-1, the V gene TRBV20-1, with 14 bases identical to TRBD2. The CDR3 protein is CSAPRSGTSGRNEQFF. Here the CDR3 DNA reads TGCAGTGCTCCCCGATCGGGGACTAGCGGGAGAAATGAGCAGTTCTTC.